This TCR beta chain was found in a study of blood T cell repertoires in COVID-19. Across the study: Both acute and convalescent COVID-19 samples were obtained from the United States, Italy and Spain.

This table comes from immunoSEQ multiplex PCR, and its TCRdb copy is limited to in-frame clones, with some not included. Of about 180,000 clones listed, about 83% are singletons. The Seattle site enrolled patients during active infection and followed them longitudinally. Specimen: peripheral blood. The clonotype was recovered from a woman between 70 and 85 years old with COVID-19, enrolled during active disease.

CDR3: CASHSGRTTDTQYF. CDR3 nucleotides: TGTGCCAGCCATAGCGGGAGAACTACAGATACGCAGTATTTT. The genes are TRBV2 and TRBJ2-3; 9 bases agree with TRBD2. The CDR3 runs 14 residues. V shed 8 bases, J shed 3 bases, and the junction held 6 bases outside the gene matches. The germline gives CDR1 SNHLY, CDR2 FYNNEI.